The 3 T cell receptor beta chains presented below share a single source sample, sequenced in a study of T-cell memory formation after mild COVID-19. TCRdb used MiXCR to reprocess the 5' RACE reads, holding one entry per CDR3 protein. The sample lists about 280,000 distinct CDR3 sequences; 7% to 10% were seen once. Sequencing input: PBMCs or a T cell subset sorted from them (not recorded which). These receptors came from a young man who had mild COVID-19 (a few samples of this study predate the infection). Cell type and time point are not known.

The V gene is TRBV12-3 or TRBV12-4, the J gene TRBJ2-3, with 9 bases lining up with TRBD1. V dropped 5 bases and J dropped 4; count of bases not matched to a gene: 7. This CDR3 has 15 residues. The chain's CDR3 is CASSQDRGLADTQYF. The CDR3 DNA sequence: TGTGCCAGCAGTCAGGACAGGGGCCTTGCAGATACGCAGTATTTT.

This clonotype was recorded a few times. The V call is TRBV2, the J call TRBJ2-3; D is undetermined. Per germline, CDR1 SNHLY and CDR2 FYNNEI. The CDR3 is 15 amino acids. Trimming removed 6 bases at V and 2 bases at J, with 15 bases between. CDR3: CASRLSFRATDTQYF. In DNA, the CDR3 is TGTGCCAGCAGATTGAGTTTTAGGGCCACAGATACGCAGTATTTT.

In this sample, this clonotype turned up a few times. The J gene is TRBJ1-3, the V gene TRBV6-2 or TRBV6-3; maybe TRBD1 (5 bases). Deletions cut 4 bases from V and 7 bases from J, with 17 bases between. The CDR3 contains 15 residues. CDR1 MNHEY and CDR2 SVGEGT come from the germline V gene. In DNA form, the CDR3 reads TGTGCCAGCAGTTGGACATCACCCCGCGGGAACACCATATATTTT. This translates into CASSWTSPRGNTIYF.